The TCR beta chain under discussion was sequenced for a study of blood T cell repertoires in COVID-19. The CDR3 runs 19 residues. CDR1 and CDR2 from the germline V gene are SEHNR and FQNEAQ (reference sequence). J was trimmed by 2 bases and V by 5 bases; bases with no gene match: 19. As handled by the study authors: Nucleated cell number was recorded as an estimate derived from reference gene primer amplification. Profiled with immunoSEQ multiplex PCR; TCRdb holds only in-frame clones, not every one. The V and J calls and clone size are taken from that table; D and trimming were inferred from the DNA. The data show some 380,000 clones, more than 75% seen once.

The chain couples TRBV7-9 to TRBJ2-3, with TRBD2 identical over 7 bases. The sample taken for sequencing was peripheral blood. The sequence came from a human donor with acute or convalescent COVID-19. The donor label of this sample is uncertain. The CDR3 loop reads CASSGRGSGGGGATDTQYF. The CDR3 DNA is TGTGCCAGCAGCGGGCGAGGTTCGGGCGGGGGAGGGGCCACAGATACGCAGTATTTT.